This T cell receptor beta chain was sequenced during a study of T cell responses to AZD1222 COVID-19 vaccine. Trimming removed 5 bases from V and 0 bases from J; junction bases left unmatched: 4. This CDR3 is 15 amino acids long. Germline V gives CDR1 MGHRA, CDR2 YSYEKL. Measured with immunoSEQ multiplex PCR; TCRdb has only the in-frame clones, and not every one. This sample has about 180,000 clones, with around 90% found just once. General study results and limits: Spike as a whole was targeted by vaccine-associated CD4 TCRs, dominant at 160-218 and 743-854. Clonal diversity was possibly underestimated; the donors were predominantly white British and more often female. Sampling captured repertoires only after the peak T cell response. Targets within unmutated variant regions were reportedly found for nearly half of spike-specific TCRs.

This clone was seen once. Antigen unknown. The V call is TRBV4-1, the J call TRBJ2-1, with 7 nucleotides matching TRBD1. The source is an adult who received the AZD1222 COVID-19 vaccine. Sequences were derived from peripheral blood, sampled 28 days after the second AZD1222 dose. The CDR3 DNA reads TGCGCCAGCAGCGCCGGGACAGCCTCCTACAATGAGCAGTTCTTC. This translates into CASSAGTASYNEQFF.